The source of this T cell receptor beta chain is a study of blood T cell repertoires in COVID-19. Study background: Donors in the United States, Italy and Spain gave samples during acute or convalescent COVID-19. The analysed material was cDNA or gDNA that came from T cells, B-cell-depleted T cells, or PBMCs.

Original processing notes: Amplified reference gene primers provided the basis for estimating nucleated cell counts. Clones were sequenced by immunoSEQ multiplex PCR, and TCRdb holds only the in-frame ones, with some missing. The D gene and trimming were derived from the DNA, and the V and J assignments and clone size from that table. This repertoire shows 160,000 or so clones, over 75% found once; its top ten account for 5% to 8.5%. The clonotype was recovered from a man between 65 and 79 years old with active or convalescent COVID-19. The specimen sequenced was peripheral blood.

For the CDR3, the DNA is TGTGCCAGCAGCTTATTAAGGGGGGGATCTGGAAACACCATATATTTT. It specifies CASSLLRGGSGNTIYF. V and J are TRBV11-2 and TRBJ1-3, with D perhaps TRBD1 (6 bases). The length of the CDR3 is 16 residues. Germline CDR1 is SGHAT and CDR2 is FQNNGV. V was pared by 2 bases and J by 1 base, with 12 bases between.